A selection of T cell receptor beta chains follows, all from one sample in a study of control samples from healthy donors and cancer patients. Assay: immunoSEQ multiplex PCR; the TCRdb copy retains only in-frame clones and omits some. The sample consists of fewer than 90,000 clones, more than 70% of them appearing once. Sequenced input: blood. The receptors were gathered from a man aged 50 or older in good health. Each CDR3 is given with its conserved first and last residue. D genes are given only for firm matches. Clone size appears in some rows only: once, few, many, or a class for an expanded clone.

CDR3: CASSLTLPDAAFF
DNA: TGTGCCAGCAGCCTCACCCTTCCGGATGCAGCTTTCTTT
V: TRBV12-3/TRBV12-4
length: 13
size: -
J: TRBJ1-1
D: -

CDR3: CASSQDRGDNQPQHF
DNA: TGTGCCAGCAGCCAAGACAGGGGGGACAATCAGCCCCAGCATTTT
V: TRBV28
length: 15
size: once
J: TRBJ1-5
D: TRBD1

CDR3: CASGNGGSTDTQYF
DNA: TGTGCTAGTGGTAACGGGGGCAGCACAGATACGCAGTATTTT
V: TRBV12-5
length: 14
size: -
J: TRBJ2-3
D: -

CDR3: CASSHPKGQGNSPLHF
DNA: TGCGCCAGCAGCCACCCCAAAGGACAGGGCAATTCACCCCTCCACTTT
V: TRBV4-1
length: 16
size: -
J: TRBJ1-6
D: TRBD1

CDR3: CATSDSGVVPDTQYF
DNA: TGTGCCACCAGTGATTCGGGAGTTGTCCCAGATACGCAGTATTTT
V: TRBV24-1
length: 15
size: -
J: TRBJ2-3
D: -

CDR3: CASSSQGGVGKNIQYF
DNA: TGTGCCAGCAGTTCACAGGGAGGAGTGGGCAAAAACATTCAGTACTTC
V: TRBV5-4
length: 16
size: -
J: TRBJ2-4
D: -

CDR3: CASTPEGGTDTQYF
DNA: TGTGCCAGCACCCCCGAGGGAGGAACAGATACGCAGTATTTT
V: TRBV9
length: 14
size: -
J: TRBJ2-3
D: -

CDR3: CASSLLGDSASNEKLFF
DNA: TGTGCCAGCAGTCTACTAGGGGACAGCGCCAGTAATGAAAAACTGTTTTTT
V: TRBV6-6
length: 17
size: -
J: TRBJ1-4
D: TRBD1

CDR3: CASSVARGGVYGYTF
DNA: TGTGCCAGCAGCGTGGCCCGGGGTGGGGTCTATGGCTACACCTTC
V: TRBV5-5
length: 15
size: -
J: TRBJ1-2
D: -

CDR3: CASSLQGAPNYGYTF
DNA: TGTGCCAGCAGTCTACAGGGGGCGCCTAACTATGGCTACACCTTC
V: TRBV6-2/TRBV6-3
length: 15
size: -
J: TRBJ1-2
D: TRBD1